This T cell receptor beta chain is from a study of blood T cell repertoires in COVID-19. Study-level information: Acute-phase and convalescent COVID-19 samples originated in the United States, Italy and Spain. PBMCs, B-cell-depleted T cells, or T cells were the source of the cDNA or gDNA that made up the material.

Germline CDR1 is SGHVS and CDR2 is FQNEAQ. The CDR3 loop spans 15 amino acids. The ends lost 1 base at V and 6 bases at J; junction bases unmatched: 5. As originally analysed: Amplifying reference gene primers gave estimates of nucleated cell counts. Profiling relied on immunoSEQ multiplex PCR, and the TCRdb table lists in-frame clones only, not all of them. That table is the source of V, J and clone size, and D and trimming were worked out from the DNA. The sample has almost 55,000 clones; 90% are singletons. This sequence joins TRBV7-8 and TRBJ2-2; 7 bases match TRBD2. The receptor comes from a woman aged 40 to 49 with active COVID-19. What was sequenced was peripheral blood. CDR3 DNA: TGTGCCAGCAGCTTAGGGACTAGAGCTGCCGGGGAGCTGTTTTTT. Its protein product is CASSLGTRAAGELFF.